What follows describes a single T cell receptor (beta chain). Its matching antigen is unknown. The germline V gene encodes CDR1 SEHNR and CDR2 FQNEAQ (reference sequence). This CDR3 comprises 13 residues. Trimming cost V 7 bases and J 2 bases, with 11 bases left between them. Measured with immunoSEQ multiplex PCR; TCRdb has only the in-frame clones, and not every one. Of around 17,000 clones detected, roughly 84% appear once; the ten largest clones hold less than 25%. This sample was included in a study of lymphopenia after photon versus proton radiotherapy. Study conclusions and caveats: Authors raise, but do not show, better survival with proton therapy. A bigger post-nadir fall in TCR diversity correlated inversely with survival time in deceased patients.

V usage is TRBV7-9 and J usage is TRBJ2-5; D might be TRBD2 (5 bases). The sample here was peripheral blood, taken from a patient treated with proton-based radiotherapy. The receptor comes from a man between 65 and 85 years old with pancreatic cancer. The CDR3 sequence is CASMGLAQETQYF. CDR3 nucleotides: TGTGCCAGCATGGGTTTAGCGCAAGAGACCCAGTACTTC. The whole variable domain, remainder taken from reference TRBV7-9 and TRBJ2-5, is DTGVSQNPRHKITKRGQNVTFRCDPISEHNRLYWYRQTLGQGPEFLTYFQNEAQLEKSRLLSDRFSAERPKGSFSTLEIQRTEQGDSAMYLCASMGLAQETQYFGPGTRLLVL.